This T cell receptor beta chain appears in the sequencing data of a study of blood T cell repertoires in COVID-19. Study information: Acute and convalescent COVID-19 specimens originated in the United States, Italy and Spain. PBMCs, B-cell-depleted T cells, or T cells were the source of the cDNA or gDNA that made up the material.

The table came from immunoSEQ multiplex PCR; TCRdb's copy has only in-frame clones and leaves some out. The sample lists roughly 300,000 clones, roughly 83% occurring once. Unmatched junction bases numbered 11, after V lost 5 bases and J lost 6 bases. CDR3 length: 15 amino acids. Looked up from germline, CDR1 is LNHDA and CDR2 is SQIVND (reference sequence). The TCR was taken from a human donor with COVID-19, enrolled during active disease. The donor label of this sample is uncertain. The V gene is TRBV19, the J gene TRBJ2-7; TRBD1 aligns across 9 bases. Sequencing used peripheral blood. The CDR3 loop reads CASSPVLGQGAEQYF. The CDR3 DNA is TGTGCCAGTAGTCCAGTTTTGGGACAGGGAGCCGAGCAGTACTTC.